Presented here are 24 T cell receptor beta chains from one specimen sequenced in a study of OX40 agonist ivuxolimab in advanced cancers. Profiling relied on immunoSEQ multiplex PCR, and the TCRdb table lists in-frame clones only, not all of them. The table shows approximately 62,000 clones, with about 91% occurring only once. The source was CD4+ or CD8+ T cells sorted from blood, collected in a trial of the OX40 agonist ivuxolimab. The source of these receptors is an adult with an advanced solid tumor such as melanoma, head and neck, liver or kidney cancer.

V usage is TRBV2 and J usage is TRBJ1-5; no definite D call. The ends were cut back, 5 bases at V and 1 base at J, with 3 bases in the middle. The germline gives CDR1 SNHLY, CDR2 FYNNEI. This CDR3 region has 12 residues. CDR3 protein: CASSLSNQPQHF. The DNA of the CDR3 is TGTGCCAGCAGTTTAAGCAATCAGCCCCAGCATTTT. Supplemented by reference TRBV2 and TRBJ1-5, the full variable domain reads EPEVTQTPSHQVTQMGQEVILRCVPISNHLYFYWYRQILGQKVEFLVSFYNNEISEKSEIFDDQFSVERPDGSNFTLKIRSTKLEDSAMYFCASSLSNQPQHFGDGTRLSIL.

This chain connects TRBV28 to TRBJ1-1; TRBD1 matches at 7 bases. This CDR3 has 16 amino acids. Germline CDR1 MDHEN, CDR2 SYDVKM. Losses at the gene ends were 4 bases for V and 0 bases for J; bases not matched to a gene: 8. CDR3 in DNA: TGTGCCAGCAGTTCCCGGACAGGCCTAATGAACACTGAAGCTTTCTTT. Protein sequence: CASSSRTGLMNTEAFF.

The J gene is TRBJ2-7, the V gene TRBV27; 8 bases agree with TRBD1. This CDR3 contains 15 residues. V was pared by 5 bases and J by 2 bases, with 8 bases of the junction left unmatched. Germline V gene lookup returns CDR1 MNHEY and CDR2 SMNVEV (reference sequence). The CDR3 spells CASSPGQGPTYEQYF. The DNA for the CDR3 is TGTGCCAGCAGTCCCGGACAGGGCCCGACCTACGAGCAGTACTTC.

The chain employs TRBV6-5 and TRBJ1-4; a weak D match, TRBD1 (5 bases). The CDR3 has 15 residues. V gave up 2 bases and J gave up 2 bases, with 9 bases separating them. Germline CDR1 and CDR2: MNHEY and SVGAGI. The CDR3 DNA reads as TGTGCCAGCAGTTACGAATGGGGGACTAATGAAAAACTGTTTTTT. Amino acid sequence: CASSYEWGTNEKLFF.

J is TRBJ2-1 and V is TRBV2; 7 bases line up with TRBD2. J was trimmed by 7 bases and V by 5 bases; bases with no gene match: 17. This CDR3 region has 17 residues. Per the germline V gene, CDR1 is SNHLY and CDR2 is FYNNEI. This chain's CDR3 is CASSPGVAGEGQNEQFF. The CDR3 coding sequence is TGTGCCAGCAGTCCAGGAGTGGCGGGAGAGGGTCAAAATGAGCAGTTCTTC.

The J gene is TRBJ2-6, the V gene TRBV6-1; no clear D gene. CDR3 length: 15 residues. The germline gives CDR1 MNHNS, CDR2 SASEGT. V shed 1 base and J shed 0 bases, with 4 bases lying between them. The CDR3 here is CASSEDSSGANVLTF. The CDR3, as DNA: TGTGCCAGCAGTGAAGACTCCTCTGGGGCCAACGTCCTGACTTTC.

J is TRBJ1-3 and V is TRBV9; D ambiguous. The germline CDR1 and CDR2 sequences are SGDLS and YYNGEE. V gave up 3 bases and J gave up 0 bases, with 4 bases separating them. The CDR3 is 13 amino acids. CDR3: CASSAVSGNTIYF. The CDR3 DNA reads TGTGCCAGCAGCGCCGTCTCTGGAAACACCATATATTTT.

The chain is built from TRBV7-6 and TRBJ2-3; a possible D gene is TRBD2 (5 bases). The CDR3 totals 12 residues. Deletions cut 5 bases from V and 11 bases from J, with 14 bases between. Germline V gene sequence: CDR1 SGHVS, CDR2 FNYEAQ. CDR3 coding DNA: TGTGCCAGCAGCCTTAGGGAGAGGGAGCAGTATTTT. It encodes CASSLREREQYF.

This clone was counted a single time. The chain has TRBV5-4 and TRBJ2-7; a weak D match, TRBD2 (5 bases). The germline V and J ends were trimmed by 0 bases and 7 bases, with 11 bases remaining between them. The CDR3 has 13 residues. Germline lookup yields CDR1 SGHNT and CDR2 YYREEE (reference sequence). This CDR3 reads CASSLGIGDEQYF. As DNA, the CDR3 is TGTGCCAGCAGCTTGGGAATCGGGGATGAGCAGTACTTC.

The chain has TRBV7-3 and TRBJ2-3; 9 bases are a match to TRBD2. The ends lost 4 bases at V and 1 base at J; junction bases unmatched: 0. CDR1 SGHTA and CDR2 FQGTGA come from the germline V gene. This CDR3 is built from 14 residues. As DNA, the CDR3 is TGTGCCAGCAGCTCTAGCGGGGGCACAGATACGCAGTATTTT. Encoded protein: CASSSSGGTDTQYF.

This chain links TRBV4-1 with TRBJ2-1, with 8 bases aligning to TRBD2. The CDR3 extends over 17 amino acids. CDR1 is MGHRA and CDR2 is YSYEKL in the germline V gene. Trimming removed 1 base from V and 5 bases from J; junction bases left unmatched: 10. CDR3: CASSQARRLAGDNEQFF. The CDR3 region has the DNA TGCGCCAGCAGCCAAGCCCGGCGTCTAGCGGGTGACAATGAGCAGTTCTTC.

The CDR3 DNA follows: TGTGCCAGTAAGATTGGGACAGGGGGAAATCAGCCCCAGCATTTT. Translating it yields CASKIGTGGNQPQHF. The chain employs TRBV19 and TRBJ1-5; TRBD1 agrees at 11 bases. CDR1 LNHDA and CDR2 SQIVND come from the germline V gene (reference sequence). This CDR3 contains 15 residues. The V segment lost 7 bases and the J segment 4 bases; nucleotides outside the gene matches: 6.

The chain is built from TRBV4-1 and TRBJ2-7, with TRBD1 matching over 8 bases. CDR1 and CDR2 from the germline V gene are MGHRA and YSYEKL. V lost 2 bases to trimming and J lost 3 bases; unmatched junction nucleotides: 9. The CDR3 has 16 residues. The CDR3 sequence: CASSQTQGAKSYEQYF. The CDR3 DNA follows: TGCGCCAGCAGCCAAACGCAGGGGGCAAAGAGCTACGAGCAGTACTTC.

The chain combines TRBV19 with TRBJ1-6, with 8 bases identical to TRBD1. The CDR3 consists of 14 residues. Looked up from germline, CDR1 is LNHDA and CDR2 is SQIVND (reference sequence). The ends lost 6 bases at V and 3 bases at J; junction bases unmatched: 1. CDR3 sequence reads: CASSDRGYNSPLHF. In DNA, the CDR3 is TGTGCCAGTAGCGACAGGGGCTATAATTCACCCCTCCACTTT.

V and J are TRBV15 and TRBJ2-1; the match to TRBD2 covers 12 bases. The CDR3 extends over 18 amino acids. Looked up from germline, CDR1 is LNHNV and CDR2 is YYDKDF (reference sequence). The junction had 13 bases not matched to a gene; V was cut back by 7 bases and J by 3 bases. CDR3 amino acids: CATKIWTSGVKDYNEQFF. The CDR3 nucleotides read TGTGCCACCAAGATTTGGACTAGCGGGGTTAAGGACTACAATGAGCAGTTCTTC.

The CDR3 nucleotides are TGTGCCAGCAGTTACGACAACCCAAGCCACTACGAGCAGTACTTC. Its protein product is CASSYDNPSHYEQYF. This chain links TRBV6-5 with TRBJ2-7, with D uncertain. Germline-derived CDR1 and CDR2 are MNHEY and SVGAGI. V gave up 2 bases and J gave up 3 bases, with 14 bases separating them. There are 15 residues in the CDR3.

J is TRBJ1-1 and V is TRBV4-3, with 8 bases lining up with TRBD1. With 0 bases clipped from V and 3 bases from J, the junction kept 12 bases outside the gene matches. Germline lookup yields CDR1 LGHNA and CDR2 YSLEER. The CDR3 consists of 18 residues. CDR3: CASSQEGRGLGIDTEAFF. The CDR3 bases are TGCGCCAGCAGCCAAGAGGGCAGGGGGCTAGGAATAGACACTGAAGCTTTCTTT.

This clone was seen more than once but under ten times. This rearrangement joins TRBV19 to TRBJ2-3; D is ambiguous. Trimming left V 2 bases short and J 3 bases short, with 15 bases between. The CDR3 covers 16 residues. Per the germline V gene, CDR1 is LNHDA and CDR2 is SQIVND (reference sequence). The CDR3 sequence: CASSISAHLRTDTQYF. In DNA form, the CDR3 reads TGTGCCAGTAGTATATCGGCACACCTAAGAACAGATACGCAGTATTTT.

The gene calls are TRBV11-2 and TRBJ1-1; a possible D gene is TRBD1 (5 bases). Germline CDR1 and CDR2: SGHAT and FQNNGV. The ends were cut back, 1 base at V and 7 bases at J, with 7 bases in the middle. The CDR3 runs 12 residues. CDR3 DNA: TGTGCCAGCAGCTTAGGACAGCTTGAAGCTTTCTTT. Translating it yields CASSLGQLEAFF.

This clone was detected a few times. V usage is TRBV12-5 and J usage is TRBJ2-7; D not certain. Trimming left V 7 bases short and J 3 bases short, with 10 bases between. Germline V gene lookup returns CDR1 LGHNT and CDR2 FRNRAP. The CDR3 covers 12 residues. CDR3 bases: TGTGCTAGTGTTGACGGTGGCTACGAGCAGTACTTC. Amino acid sequence: CASVDGGYEQYF.

The rearrangement links TRBV7-7 to TRBJ2-2; 9 nucleotides line up with TRBD2. Trimming removed 0 bases from V and 3 bases from J; junction bases left unmatched: 5. The germline V gene has CDR1 SSHAT and CDR2 FNYEAQ (reference sequence). This CDR3 is 17 amino acids long. The CDR3 here is CASSLAAGGRYTGELFF. Written as DNA, the CDR3 is TGTGCCAGCAGCTTAGCGGCGGGAGGGCGGTACACCGGGGAGCTGTTTTTT. Variable domain in full (rest from reference TRBV7-7 and TRBJ2-2): GAGVSQSPRYKVTKRGQDVTLRCDPISSHATLYWYQQALGQGPEFLTYFNYEAQPDKSGLPSDRFSAERPEGSISTLTIQRTEQRDSAMYRCASSLAAGGRYTGELFFGEGSRLTVL.

The V call is TRBV14, the J call TRBJ2-3; 9 bases are shared with TRBD1. CDR3 size: 16 residues. Germline trimming cut 4 bases from V and 6 bases from J; bases unmatched to any gene: 11. Germline CDR1 reads SGHDN; CDR2 reads FVKESK. CDR3: CASSPQTTGGRDTQYF. The CDR3, as DNA: TGTGCCAGCAGCCCCCAGACGACAGGGGGAAGGGATACGCAGTATTTT. The entire variable domain, with the rest obtained from reference TRBV14 and TRBJ2-3, is as follows: EAGVTQFPSHSVIEKGQTVTLRCDPISGHDNLYWYRRVMGKEIKFLLHFVKESKQDESGMPNNRFLAERTGGTYSTLKVQPAELEDSGVYFCASSPQTTGGRDTQYFGPGTRLTVL.

The V call is TRBV5-6, the J call TRBJ1-1; no definite D call. The CDR3 has 15 residues. Trimming stripped 0 bases from V and 1 base from J, with 10 bases between. Germline lookup yields CDR1 SGHDT and CDR2 YYEEEE. CDR3 sequence: CASSLGQTKNTEAFF. CDR3 nucleotides: TGTGCCAGCAGCTTGGGGCAGACTAAGAACACTGAAGCTTTCTTT.

The chain employs TRBV5-5 and TRBJ1-1; D remains ambiguous. The V gene lost 0 bases and the J gene lost 0 bases, with 6 bases spanning the gap. The CDR3 sequence is 14 residues long. CDR1 SGHKS and CDR2 YYEKEE come from the germline V gene (reference sequence). DNA of the CDR3: TGTGCCAGCAGCTTGGCCGTCATGAACACTGAAGCTTTCTTT. This sequence encodes CASSLAVMNTEAFF. Filled out from reference TRBV5-5 and TRBJ1-1, the complete variable domain reads DAGVTQSPTHLIKTRGQQVTLRCSPISGHKSVSWYQQVLGQGPQFIFQYYEKEERGRGNFPDRFSARQFPNYSSELNVNALLLGDSALYLCASSLAVMNTEAFFGQGTRLTVV.